The rows below give T cell receptor beta chains drawn from one sample of a study of neurological immune-mediated disorders. TCRdb processed the 5' RACE reads anew with MiXCR; each CDR3 protein has one entry. Of about 90,000 distinct CDR3 sequences in the sample, about 13% were seen once. Sample: PBMCs. These receptors were collected from a female donor with HTLV-1-associated myelopathy (HAM/TSP). The CDR3 runs from the conserved cysteine through the conserved F or W. The D gene is left open where the match is weak. The size of a clone is reported for some rows only, either as once, few or many, or as a class for expanded clones.

V,J,size,D,CDR3,DNA
TRBV29-1,TRBJ2-4,many,-,CSVPTGAKNIQYF,TGCAGCGTTCCCACAGGGGCCAAAAACATTCAGTACTTC
TRBV6-6,TRBJ1-3,few,-,CASSLPLGGSGNTIYF,TGTGCCAGCAGCCTACCGCTGGGGGGGAGTGGAAACACCATATATTTT
TRBV5-1,TRBJ2-3,many,TRBD2,CASSPGLGTDTQYF,TGCGCCAGCAGCCCGGGACTAGGGACAGATACGCAGTATTTT
TRBV4-1,TRBJ2-1,few,-,CASSQDRGLEQFF,TGCGCCAGCAGCCAAGATCGAGGGTTGGAGCAGTTCTTC
TRBV4-1,TRBJ2-2,many,TRBD2,CASSQGGNLGTNFGGGELFF,TGCGCCAGCAGCCAAGGGGGAAACCTCGGGACTAACTTCGGGGGCGGGGAGCTGTTTTTT
TRBV29-1,TRBJ1-1,many,-,CSVVRDTSRAFF,TGCAGCGTTGTTAGGGACACCAGTCGGGCTTTCTTT
TRBV20-1,TRBJ2-1,many,TRBD1,CSASVPGQGSVEQFF,TGCAGTGCTAGCGTCCCGGGACAGGGATCGGTTGAGCAGTTCTTC
TRBV5-1,TRBJ2-7,many,-,CASSFSGSSYEQYF,TGCGCCAGCAGCTTTTCAGGAAGCTCCTACGAGCAGTACTTC
TRBV5-1,TRBJ2-5,few,TRBD2,CASNSGLAGAQETQYF,TGCGCCAGCAACTCAGGACTAGCGGGGGCCCAAGAGACCCAGTACTTC
TRBV5-1,TRBJ2-2,many,-,CASSFGYTGELFF,TGCGCCAGCAGCTTTGGATACACCGGGGAGCTGTTTTTT
TRBV29-1,TRBJ1-1,-,-,CSVEVDYGQRRAFF,TGCAGCGTTGAGGTAGATTATGGTCAAAGGAGGGCTTTCTTT
TRBV6-5,TRBJ2-7,-,-,CARSWTGTQRSYEQYF,TGTGCCAGAAGTTGGACCGGGACCCAGCGCTCCTACGAGCAGTACTTC
TRBV5-5,TRBJ2-3,many,TRBD1,CASSLAATGVDTQYF,TGTGCCAGCAGCTTGGCAGCGACAGGGGTAGATACGCAGTATTTT
TRBV7-2,TRBJ1-1,many,TRBD1,CASSLTGYKTEAFF,TGTGCCAGCAGCTTGACAGGGTATAAGACTGAAGCTTTCTTT
TRBV6-1,TRBJ2-1,-,-,CASSTLQGYEGNEQFF,TGTGCCAGCAGTACTCTCCAGGGCTATGAGGGCAATGAGCAGTTCTTC
TRBV11-2,TRBJ2-2,many,TRBD2,CASSRHSGPNTGELFF,TGTGCCAGCAGCCGTCATAGCGGGCCGAACACCGGGGAGCTGTTTTTT
TRBV28,TRBJ2-3,medium-sized,-,CASSSPSRQADTQYF,TGTGCCAGCAGTTCCCCCTCCCGACAGGCAGATACGCAGTATTTT
TRBV2,TRBJ1-2,many,-,CASSVGERAYGYTF,TGTGCCAGCAGTGTGGGAGAACGGGCCTATGGCTACACCTTC
TRBV27,TRBJ1-5,many,TRBD1,CASSLGQGDNQPQHF,TGTGCCAGCAGTTTGGGACAGGGGGACAATCAGCCCCAGCATTTT
TRBV29-1,TRBJ2-3,-,-,CSVGFSGKSTDTQYF,TGCAGCGTTGGATTCTCCGGAAAAAGCACAGATACGCAGTATTTT
TRBV7-9,TRBJ2-1,few,-,CASSLVHRSNEQFF,TGTGCCAGCAGCTTAGTACATCGATCCAATGAGCAGTTCTTC
TRBV7-9,TRBJ2-7,many,TRBD1,CASSLGGTGPYEQYF,TGTGCCAGCAGCTTAGGCGGGACAGGTCCCTACGAGCAGTACTTC
TRBV6-5,TRBJ2-5,many,-,CASSSLGETQYF,TGTGCCAGCAGTTCCCTGGGTGAGACCCAGTACTTC
TRBV20-1,TRBJ2-7,few,-,CSARDRRTSDLYEQYF,TGCAGTGCTAGAGATAGGAGGACATCCGATCTCTACGAGCAGTACTTC
TRBV10-3,TRBJ2-1,many,-,CAISDQRPNFYNEQFF,TGTGCCATCAGTGACCAGCGCCCAAACTTCTACAATGAGCAGTTCTTC
TRBV5-6,TRBJ1-5,many,-,CASSFSGNQPQHF,TGTGCCAGCAGCTTCTCGGGGAATCAGCCCCAGCATTTT
TRBV9,TRBJ2-3,many,-,CASSVGMETQYF,TGTGCCAGCAGCGTCGGGATGGAGACGCAGTATTTT
TRBV5-1,TRBJ2-2,many,-,CASSWGPQSNTGELFF,TGCGCCAGCAGCTGGGGGCCCCAATCGAACACCGGGGAGCTGTTTTTT
TRBV29-1,TRBJ1-1,many,-,CSVENPRVRFAEAFF,TGCAGCGTTGAAAATCCCAGGGTCCGGTTCGCTGAAGCTTTCTTT
TRBV5-1,TRBJ2-2,-,TRBD1,CASSYAGDRVTGELFF,TGCGCCAGCAGCTACGCGGGGGACAGGGTTACCGGGGAGCTGTTTTTT
TRBV9,TRBJ1-1,many,-,CASSVDGGNTEAFF,TGTGCCAGCAGCGTAGATGGGGGGAACACTGAAGCTTTCTTT
TRBV24-1,TRBJ2-5,many,-,CATSDLETQYF,TGTGCCACCAGTGACTTAGAGACCCAGTACTTC
TRBV12-3/TRBV12-4,TRBJ2-5,many,-,CAIARAQETQYF,TGTGCCATCGCTAGGGCACAAGAGACCCAGTACTTC
TRBV14,TRBJ2-1,once,TRBD2,CASNHPRTSGGTYNEQFF,TGTGCCAGCAACCACCCTAGGACTAGCGGGGGGACCTACAATGAGCAGTTCTTC
TRBV6-5,TRBJ2-5,many,-,CASSYEVGETQYF,TGTGCCAGCAGTTACGAGGTCGGAGAGACCCAGTACTTC
TRBV29-1,TRBJ1-2,many,-,CSVIRDGRRGYTF,TGCAGCGTCATACGGGACGGCCGGCGAGGCTACACCTTC
TRBV4-1,TRBJ2-2,many,TRBD2,CASSRVTSGGPNTGELFF,TGCGCCAGCAGCCGCGTGACTAGCGGGGGCCCCAACACCGGGGAGCTGTTTTTT
TRBV20-1,TRBJ2-3,many,TRBD2,CSARDGGGISDTQYF,TGCAGTGCTAGAGACGGGGGGGGGATCTCAGATACGCAGTATTTT
TRBV5-1,TRBJ2-1,few,-,CASSLDTKGNEQFF,TGCGCCAGCAGCTTAGACACTAAAGGGAATGAGCAGTTCTTC
TRBV29-1,TRBJ2-3,many,-,CSVEGGEGRGPDTQYF,TGCAGCGTTGAAGGGGGCGAGGGGCGGGGGCCAGATACGCAGTATTTT
TRBV7-9,TRBJ2-7,many,-,CASSLATGYEQYF,TGTGCCAGCAGCTTAGCCACAGGTTACGAGCAGTACTTC
TRBV28,TRBJ1-5,many,-,CASSFGVVQPQHF,TGTGCCAGCAGTTTCGGGGTCGTTCAGCCCCAGCATTTT
TRBV5-5,TRBJ1-2,few,TRBD1,CASSPGQGAPTNYGYTF,TGTGCCAGCAGCCCGGGACAGGGGGCCCCCACTAACTATGGCTACACCTTC
TRBV6-5,TRBJ2-1,many,TRBD1,CASRSGTEYYNEQFF,TGTGCCAGCAGATCCGGGACAGAATACTACAATGAGCAGTTCTTC
TRBV20-1,TRBJ2-5,many,-,CSAHQTGRKETQYF,TGCAGTGCACATCAAACAGGACGCAAAGAGACCCAGTACTTC
TRBV9,TRBJ2-2,many,TRBD1,CASSVGTASNTGELFF,TGTGCCAGCAGCGTGGGGACAGCATCGAACACCGGGGAGCTGTTTTTT
TRBV28,TRBJ2-3,many,-,CASSFARVGDTQYF,TGTGCCAGCAGTTTCGCCAGGGTGGGTGATACGCAGTATTTT
TRBV5-1,TRBJ2-2,many,TRBD1,CASSPDRADTGELFF,TGCGCCAGCAGTCCGGACAGGGCGGACACCGGGGAGCTGTTTTTT
TRBV2,TRBJ2-5,few,TRBD2,CARTSGPQETQYF,TGTGCCAGGACTAGCGGGCCCCAAGAGACCCAGTACTTC
TRBV20-1,TRBJ2-7,many,-,CSARRGAFSYEQYF,TGCAGTGCCCGCCGGGGGGCCTTCTCCTACGAGCAGTACTTC
TRBV10-3,TRBJ2-6,many,-,CAISESRPAGRGANVLTF,TGTGCCATCAGTGAGTCGAGGCCTGCAGGGAGAGGCGCCAACGTCCTGACTTTC
TRBV28,TRBJ1-1,many,-,CASSLAGRGNTEAFF,TGTGCCAGCAGTTTGGCCGGCAGGGGGAACACTGAAGCTTTCTTT
TRBV20-1,TRBJ2-3,many,-,CSAPTSNTQYF,TGCAGTGCCCCGACTTCAAATACGCAGTATTTT